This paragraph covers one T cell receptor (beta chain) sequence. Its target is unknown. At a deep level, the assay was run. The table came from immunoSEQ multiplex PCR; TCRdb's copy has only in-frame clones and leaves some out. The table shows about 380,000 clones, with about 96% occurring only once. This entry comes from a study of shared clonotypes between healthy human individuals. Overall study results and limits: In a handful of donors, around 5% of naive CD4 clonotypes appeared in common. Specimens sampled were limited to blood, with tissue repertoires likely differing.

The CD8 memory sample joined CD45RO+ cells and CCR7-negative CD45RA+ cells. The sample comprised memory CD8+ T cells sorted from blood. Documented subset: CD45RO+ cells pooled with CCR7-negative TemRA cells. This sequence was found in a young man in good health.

CDR3 amino acids: CASSFGERGTDTQYF. CDR3 nucleotide sequence: TGTGCCAGCAGTTTTGGGGAGAGGGGCACAGATACGCAGTATTTT. This sequence joins TRBV28 and TRBJ2-3; D is possibly TRBD2 (5 bases). The CDR3 spans 15 residues. Trimming left V 3 bases short and J 1 base short, with 11 bases between. Germline CDR1 is MDHEN and CDR2 is SYDVKM.